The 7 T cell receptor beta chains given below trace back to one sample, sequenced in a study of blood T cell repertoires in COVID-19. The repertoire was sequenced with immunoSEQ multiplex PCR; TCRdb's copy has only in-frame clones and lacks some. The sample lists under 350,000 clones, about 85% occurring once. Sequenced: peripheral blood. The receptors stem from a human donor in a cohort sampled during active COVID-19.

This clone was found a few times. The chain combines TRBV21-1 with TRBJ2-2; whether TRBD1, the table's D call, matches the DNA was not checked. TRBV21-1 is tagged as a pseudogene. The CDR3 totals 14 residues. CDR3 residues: CASSKGQGTGELFF. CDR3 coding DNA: TGTGCCAGCAGCAAAGGCCAGGGCACCGGGGAGCTGTTTTTT.

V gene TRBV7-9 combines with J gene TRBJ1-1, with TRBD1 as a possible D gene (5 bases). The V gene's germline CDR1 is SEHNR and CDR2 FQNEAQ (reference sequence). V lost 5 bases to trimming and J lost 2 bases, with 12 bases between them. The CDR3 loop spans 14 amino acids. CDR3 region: CASSPWGGNTEAFF. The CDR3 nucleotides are TGTGCCAGCAGCCCATGGGGGGGTAACACTGAAGCTTTCTTT.

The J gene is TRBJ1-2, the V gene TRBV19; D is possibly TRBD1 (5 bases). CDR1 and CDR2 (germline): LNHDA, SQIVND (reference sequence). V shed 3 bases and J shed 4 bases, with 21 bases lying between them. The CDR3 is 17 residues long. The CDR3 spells CASSIGYRRILGYGYTF. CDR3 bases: TGTGCCAGTAGTATTGGCTACAGGCGGATCCTGGGCTATGGCTACACCTTC. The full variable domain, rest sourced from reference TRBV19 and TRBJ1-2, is DGGITQSPKYLFRKEGQNVTLSCEQNLNHDAMYWYRQDPGQGLRLIYYSQIVNDFQKGDIAEGYSVSREKKESFPLTVTSAQKNPTAFYLCASSIGYRRILGYGYTFGSGTRLTVV.

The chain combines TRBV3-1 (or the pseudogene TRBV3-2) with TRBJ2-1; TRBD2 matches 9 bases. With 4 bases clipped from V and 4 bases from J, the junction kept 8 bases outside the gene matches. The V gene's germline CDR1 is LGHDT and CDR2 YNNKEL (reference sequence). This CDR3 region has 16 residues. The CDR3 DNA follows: TGTGCCAGCAGCCGTCGTGGGCTAGCGGGATACAATGAGCAGTTCTTC. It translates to CASSRRGLAGYNEQFF.

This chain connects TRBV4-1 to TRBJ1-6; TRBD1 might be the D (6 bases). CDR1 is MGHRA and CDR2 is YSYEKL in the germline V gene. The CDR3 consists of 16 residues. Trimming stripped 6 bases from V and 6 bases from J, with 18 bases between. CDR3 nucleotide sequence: TGCGCCAGCAGACACAGGGCAACCGAGCGTAATTCACCCCTCCACTTT. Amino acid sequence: CASRHRATERNSPLHF.

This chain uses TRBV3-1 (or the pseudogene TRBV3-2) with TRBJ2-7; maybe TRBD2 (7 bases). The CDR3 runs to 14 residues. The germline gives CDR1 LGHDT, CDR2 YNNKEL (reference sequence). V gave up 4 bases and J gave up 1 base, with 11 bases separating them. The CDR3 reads CASSRGGGSYEQYF. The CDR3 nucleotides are TGTGCCAGCAGCCGGGGAGGGGGATCCTACGAGCAGTACTTC.

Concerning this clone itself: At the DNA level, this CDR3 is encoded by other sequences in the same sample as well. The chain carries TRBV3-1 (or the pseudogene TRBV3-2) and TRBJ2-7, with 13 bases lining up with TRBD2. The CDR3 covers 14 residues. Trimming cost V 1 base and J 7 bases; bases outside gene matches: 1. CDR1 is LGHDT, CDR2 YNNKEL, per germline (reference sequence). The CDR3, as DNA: TGTGCCAGCAGCCAAGGACTAGCGGGAGGTGAGCAGTACTTC. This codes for CASSQGLAGGEQYF.